These 7 T cell receptor beta chains came from one sample sequenced in a study of T cell changes during pregnancy in multiple sclerosis. The assay was immunoSEQ multiplex PCR, and TCRdb's table has in-frame clones only and misses some. The sample has around 80,000 clones; approximately 95% are singletons. The sequenced sample was peripheral blood, obtained in the second trimester of pregnancy. These receptors came from a female donor in good health, enrolled as a control in a pregnancy study.

CDR3 in amino acids: CASSESRAGNEQFF. CDR3 sequence (DNA): TGTGCCAGCAGTGAAAGCAGGGCGGGGAATGAGCAGTTCTTC. The chain recombines TRBV2 with TRBJ2-1; TRBD2 might be the D (6 bases). Germline CDR1 is SNHLY and CDR2 is FYNNEI. The CDR3 consists of 14 residues. V lost 2 bases and J lost 7, with 12 bases in between.

The chain couples TRBV5-1 to TRBJ2-7, with TRBD2 identical over 7 bases. The CDR3 is made up of 14 amino acids. The germline CDR1 and CDR2 sequences are SGHRS and YFSETQ. V lost 6 bases to trimming and J lost 3 bases; unmatched junction nucleotides: 9. In DNA form, the CDR3 reads TGCGCCAGCACCTCAGGGCGGGGGAACTACGAGCAGTACTTC. Protein sequence: CASTSGRGNYEQYF.

The chain is built from TRBV16 and TRBJ1-3; no clear D. The CDR3 runs to 18 residues. V lost 0 bases and J lost 0, with 15 bases in between. In germline, CDR1 is KGHSY, CDR2 FQNENV. The CDR3 spells CASSQSEGSRNSGNTIYF. The CDR3 DNA is TGTGCCAGCAGCCAATCCGAGGGTTCGAGGAACTCTGGAAACACCATATATTTT.

The V and J genes are TRBV12-2 and TRBJ2-7; the D call TRBD2 from the table was never checked on the DNA. TRBV12-2 is listed as a pseudogene. This CDR3 comprises 14 residues. The CDR3 reads CASRSRVRGYEQYF. CDR3 bases: TGTGCAAGTCGATCTAGGGTTCGGGGCTACGAGCAGTACTTC.

The rearrangement joins TRBV2 to TRBJ1-5; D is perhaps TRBD1 (6 bases). The V gene's germline CDR1 is SNHLY and CDR2 FYNNEI. The CDR3 is 18 residues long. Trimming shortened V by 5 bases and J by 1 base, and 21 bases separated the two germline ends. The DNA for the CDR3 is TGTGCCAGCAGTCCCCGCGTCTGGGGGCTAGGGAGCAATCAGCCCCAGCATTTT. It codes for CASSPRVWGLGSNQPQHF.

The chain recombines TRBV2 with TRBJ2-5; 7 bases fit TRBD2. Trimming removed 5 bases from V and 5 bases from J; junction bases left unmatched: 5. The CDR3 loop spans 13 amino acids. Germline CDR1 is SNHLY and CDR2 is FYNNEI. The CDR3 is CASSKVGGETQYF. Written as DNA, the CDR3 is TGTGCCAGCAGTAAGGTGGGGGGGGAGACCCAGTACTTC.

The gene calls are TRBV6-6 and TRBJ2-7; D is unclear. CDR1 is MNHNY and CDR2 is SVGAGI in the germline V gene (reference sequence). V lost 6 bases to trimming and J lost 0 bases, with 15 bases between them. The CDR3 covers 15 residues. The CDR3 loop is CASSPLPTGSYEQYF. The CDR3 DNA reads as TGTGCCAGCAGCCCACTTCCGACTGGCTCCTACGAGCAGTACTTC.